Included here is one T cell receptor beta chain sequence, with context. The antigen is undetermined. Together with a sample-barcoded 5' primer, a J-beta primer mix was included in a second PCR lasting about 7 to 12 cycles. Per-sample output comprised a minimum of 2.5 million paired-end reads containing CDR3. TCRdb passed the 5' RACE reads through MiXCR, listing each CDR3 protein once. The repertoire holds about 1.4 million distinct CDR3 sequences, roughly 64% seen once, with over 6.5% in the top ten. Trimming pared 0 bases from V and 8 bases from J, leaving 9 bases between. CDR1 is LGHNT and CDR2 is FRNRAP in the germline V gene. The CDR3 runs to 13 residues. This specimen belongs to a study of blood T cells in healthy people across ages. Study conclusions and caveats: Those diversity estimates obtained from one million T cells were thought to be underestimates.

This receptor was identified in a man aged 18 to 29 in good health. Sequencing was carried out using blood. This sequence joins TRBV12-5 and TRBJ2-3, with D perhaps matching TRBD1 (5 bases). The CDR3 sequence is CASGLVSGSTQYF. As DNA, the CDR3 is TGTGCTAGTGGTTTGGTATCAGGGTCTACGCAGTATTTT.